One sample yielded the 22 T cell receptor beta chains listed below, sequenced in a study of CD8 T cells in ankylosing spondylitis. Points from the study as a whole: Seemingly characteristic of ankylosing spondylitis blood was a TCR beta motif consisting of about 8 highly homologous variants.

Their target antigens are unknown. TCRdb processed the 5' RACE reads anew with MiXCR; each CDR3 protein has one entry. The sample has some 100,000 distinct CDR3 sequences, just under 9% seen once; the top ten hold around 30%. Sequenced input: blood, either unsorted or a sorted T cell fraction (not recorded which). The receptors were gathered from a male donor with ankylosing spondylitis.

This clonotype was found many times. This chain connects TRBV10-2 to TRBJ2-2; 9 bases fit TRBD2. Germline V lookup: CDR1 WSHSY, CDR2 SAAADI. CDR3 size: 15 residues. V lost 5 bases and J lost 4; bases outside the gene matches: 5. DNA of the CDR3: TGCGCCAGCAGTCGCCTAGCGGGATCCACCGGGGAGCTGTTTTTT. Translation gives CASSRLAGSTGELFF.

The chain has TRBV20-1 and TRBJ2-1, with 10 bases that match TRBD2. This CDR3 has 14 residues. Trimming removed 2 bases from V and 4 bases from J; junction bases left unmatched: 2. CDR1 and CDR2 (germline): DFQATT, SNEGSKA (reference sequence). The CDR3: CSARLAGDYNEQFF. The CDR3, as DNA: TGCAGTGCTAGACTAGCGGGAGATTACAATGAGCAGTTCTTC.

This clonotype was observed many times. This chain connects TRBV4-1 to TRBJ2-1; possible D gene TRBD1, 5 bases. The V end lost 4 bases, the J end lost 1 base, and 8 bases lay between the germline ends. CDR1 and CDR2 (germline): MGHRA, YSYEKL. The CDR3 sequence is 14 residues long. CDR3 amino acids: CASSPRQSYNEQFF. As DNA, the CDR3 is TGCGCCAGCAGCCCGAGACAGTCCTACAATGAGCAGTTCTTC.

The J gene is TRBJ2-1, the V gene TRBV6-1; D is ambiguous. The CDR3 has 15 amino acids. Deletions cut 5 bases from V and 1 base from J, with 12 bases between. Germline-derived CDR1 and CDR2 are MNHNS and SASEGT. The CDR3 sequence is CASSPRRSSYNEQFF. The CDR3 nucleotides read TGTGCCAGCAGTCCCCGTAGGTCTTCCTACAATGAGCAGTTCTTC.

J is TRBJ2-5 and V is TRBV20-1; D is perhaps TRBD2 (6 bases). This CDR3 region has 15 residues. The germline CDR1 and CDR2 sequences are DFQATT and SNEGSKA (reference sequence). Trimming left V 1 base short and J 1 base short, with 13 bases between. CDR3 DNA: TGCAGTGCTAGAGTCACGGGAGTGGGCCAAGAGACCCAGTACTTC. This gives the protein CSARVTGVGQETQYF.

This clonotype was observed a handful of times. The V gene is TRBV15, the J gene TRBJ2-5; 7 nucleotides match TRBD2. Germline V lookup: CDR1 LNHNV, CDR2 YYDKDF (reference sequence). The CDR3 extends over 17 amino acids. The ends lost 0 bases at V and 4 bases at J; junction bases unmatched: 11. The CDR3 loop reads CATSRDGGVTSGETQYF. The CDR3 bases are TGTGCCACCAGCAGAGATGGGGGGGTAACAAGCGGAGAGACCCAGTACTTC.

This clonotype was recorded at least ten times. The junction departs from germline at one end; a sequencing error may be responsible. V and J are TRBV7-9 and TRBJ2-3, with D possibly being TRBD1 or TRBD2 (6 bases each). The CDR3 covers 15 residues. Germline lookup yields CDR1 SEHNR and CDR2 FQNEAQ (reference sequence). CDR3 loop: CPSSNSGGGTDTQYF. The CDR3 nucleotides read TGTCCCAGCAGCAATAGCGGAGGGGGGACAGATACGCAGTATTTT.

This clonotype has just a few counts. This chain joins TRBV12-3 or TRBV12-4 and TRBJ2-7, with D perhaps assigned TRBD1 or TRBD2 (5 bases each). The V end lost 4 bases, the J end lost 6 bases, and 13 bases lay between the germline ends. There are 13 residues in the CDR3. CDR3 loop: CASSWGSLGEQYF. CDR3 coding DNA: TGTGCCAGCAGTTGGGGGAGCCTTGGCGAGCAGTACTTC.

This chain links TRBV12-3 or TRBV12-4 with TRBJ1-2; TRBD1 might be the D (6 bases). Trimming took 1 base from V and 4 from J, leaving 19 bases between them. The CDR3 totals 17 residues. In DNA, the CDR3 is TGTGCCAGCAGTTTAGAACCTACAGGGATCGAATTCTATGGCTACACCTTC. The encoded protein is CASSLEPTGIEFYGYTF.

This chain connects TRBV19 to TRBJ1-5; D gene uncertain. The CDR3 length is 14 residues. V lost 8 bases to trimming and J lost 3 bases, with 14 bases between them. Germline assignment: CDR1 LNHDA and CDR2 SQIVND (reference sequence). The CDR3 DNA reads TGTGCCAGTGACGGGGATCAGGTCAATCAGCCCCAGCATTTT. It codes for CASDGDQVNQPQHF.

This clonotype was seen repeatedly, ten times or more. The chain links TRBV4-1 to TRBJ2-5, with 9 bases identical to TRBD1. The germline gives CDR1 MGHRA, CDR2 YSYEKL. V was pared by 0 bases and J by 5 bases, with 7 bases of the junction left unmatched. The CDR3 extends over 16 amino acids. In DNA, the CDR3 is TGCGCCAGCAGCCAAGATCTGGGACAGGGATTCGAGACCCAGTACTTC. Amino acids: CASSQDLGQGFETQYF.

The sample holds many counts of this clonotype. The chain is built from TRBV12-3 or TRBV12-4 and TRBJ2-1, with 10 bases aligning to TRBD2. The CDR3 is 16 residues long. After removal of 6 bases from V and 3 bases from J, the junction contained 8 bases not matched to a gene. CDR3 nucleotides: TGTGCCAGCAGCGCGACTAGCGGGCTATACTACAATGAGCAGTTCTTC. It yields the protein CASSATSGLYYNEQFF.

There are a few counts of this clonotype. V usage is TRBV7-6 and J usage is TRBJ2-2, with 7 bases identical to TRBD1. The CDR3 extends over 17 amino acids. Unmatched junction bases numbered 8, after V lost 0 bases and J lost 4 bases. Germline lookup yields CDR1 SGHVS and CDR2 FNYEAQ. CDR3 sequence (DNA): TGTGCCAGCAGCTTAGCGACAGGGTCCCTCTCCACCGGGGAGCTGTTTTTT. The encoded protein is CASSLATGSLSTGELFF. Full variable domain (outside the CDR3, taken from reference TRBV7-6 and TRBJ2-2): GAGVSQSPRYKVTKRGQDVALRCDPISGHVSLYWYRQALGQGPEFLTYFNYEAQQDKSGLPNDRFSAERPEGSISTLTIQRTEQRDSAMYRCASSLATGSLSTGELFFGEGSRLTVL.

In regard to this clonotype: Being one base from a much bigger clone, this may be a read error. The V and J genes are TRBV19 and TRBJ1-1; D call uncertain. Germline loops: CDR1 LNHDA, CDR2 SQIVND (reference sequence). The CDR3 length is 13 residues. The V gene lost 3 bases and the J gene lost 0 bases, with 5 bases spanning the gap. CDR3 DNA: TGTGCCAGTAGTATTGAGGTGAACACTGAAGCTTTCTTT. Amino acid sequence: CASSIEVNTEAFF.

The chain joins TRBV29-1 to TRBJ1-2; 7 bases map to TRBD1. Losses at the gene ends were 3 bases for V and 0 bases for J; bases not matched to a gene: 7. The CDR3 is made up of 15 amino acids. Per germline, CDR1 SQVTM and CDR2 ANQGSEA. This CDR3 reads CSVEGTDGPNYGYTF. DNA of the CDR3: TGCAGCGTTGAGGGGACAGACGGTCCTAACTATGGCTACACCTTC. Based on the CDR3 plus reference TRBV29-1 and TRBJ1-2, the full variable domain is SAVISQKPSRDICQRGTSLTIQCQVDSQVTMMFWYRQQPGQSLTLIATANQGSEATYESGFVIDKFPISRPNLTFSTLTVSNMSPEDSSIYLCSVEGTDGPNYGYTFGSGTRLTVV.

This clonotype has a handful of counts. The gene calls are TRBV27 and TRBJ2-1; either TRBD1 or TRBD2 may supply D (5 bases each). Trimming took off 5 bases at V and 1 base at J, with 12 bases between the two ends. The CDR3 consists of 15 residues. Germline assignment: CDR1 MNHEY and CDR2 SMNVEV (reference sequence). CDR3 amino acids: CASSAQGESYNEQFF. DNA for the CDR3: TGTGCCAGCAGTGCTCAGGGAGAATCCTACAATGAGCAGTTCTTC.

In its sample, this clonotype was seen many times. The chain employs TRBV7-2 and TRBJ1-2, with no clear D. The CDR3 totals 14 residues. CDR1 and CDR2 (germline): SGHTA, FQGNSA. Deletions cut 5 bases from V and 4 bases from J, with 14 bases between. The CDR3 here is CASSPSRSGYGYTF. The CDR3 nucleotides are TGTGCCAGCAGCCCTAGTCGGTCAGGCTATGGCTACACCTTC.

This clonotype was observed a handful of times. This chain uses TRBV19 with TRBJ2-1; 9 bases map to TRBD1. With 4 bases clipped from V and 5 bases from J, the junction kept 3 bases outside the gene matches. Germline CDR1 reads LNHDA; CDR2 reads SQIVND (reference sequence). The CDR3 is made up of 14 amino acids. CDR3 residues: CASSRDRENNEQFF. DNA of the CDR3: TGTGCCAGTAGTAGGGACAGGGAAAACAATGAGCAGTTCTTC.

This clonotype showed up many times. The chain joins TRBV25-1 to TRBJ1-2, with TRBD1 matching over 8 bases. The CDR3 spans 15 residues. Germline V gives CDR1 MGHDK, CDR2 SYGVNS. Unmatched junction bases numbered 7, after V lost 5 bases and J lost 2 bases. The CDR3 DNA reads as TGTGCCAGCAGTCCCGGGACAGGCGGCAACTATGGCTACACCTTC. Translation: CASSPGTGGNYGYTF.

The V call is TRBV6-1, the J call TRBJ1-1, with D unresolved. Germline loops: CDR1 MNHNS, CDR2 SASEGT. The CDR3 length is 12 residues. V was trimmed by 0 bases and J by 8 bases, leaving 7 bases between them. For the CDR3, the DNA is TGTGCCAGCAGTGAAGCAGGGAGAGAAGCTTTCTTT. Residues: CASSEAGREAFF.

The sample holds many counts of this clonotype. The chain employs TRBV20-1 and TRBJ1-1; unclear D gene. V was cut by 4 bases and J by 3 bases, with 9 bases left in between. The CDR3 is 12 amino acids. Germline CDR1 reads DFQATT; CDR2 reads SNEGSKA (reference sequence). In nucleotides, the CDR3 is TGCAGTGCTAATTACGCGGACACTGAAGCTTTCTTT. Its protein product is CSANYADTEAFF.

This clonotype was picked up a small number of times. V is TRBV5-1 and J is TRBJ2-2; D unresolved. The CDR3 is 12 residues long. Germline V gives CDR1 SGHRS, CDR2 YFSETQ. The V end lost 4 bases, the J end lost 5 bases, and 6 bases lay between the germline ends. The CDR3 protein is CASSHETGELFF. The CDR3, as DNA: TGCGCCAGCAGCCACGAAACCGGGGAGCTGTTTTTT.